Listed below are T cell receptor beta chains from one sample, sequenced in a study of shared clonotypes between healthy human individuals. Here immunoSEQ multiplex PCR was the method, and the copy in TCRdb shows in-frame clones only, minus some. The sample consists of about 2.3 million clones, 92% of them appearing once. Sequencing was done on a sample of naive CD4+ T cells from PBMCs. The receptors come from a man younger than 35 in good health. Some clones in this sample may be carry-over from other donors' samples. Both conserved end residues are part of each CDR3. Each record gives: V gene, J gene, clone size, CDR3 length, CDR3 protein. Size values are once, few and many counts, or a class for expanded clones, and some rows have none.

V gene: TRBV30; J gene: TRBJ1-4; clone size: NA; CDR3 length: 11; CDR3 protein: CAWSVPEKLFF
V gene: TRBV2; J gene: TRBJ2-5; clone size: NA; CDR3 length: 10; CDR3 protein: CASSYGTAHF
V gene: TRBV5-1; J gene: TRBJ2-7; clone size: NA; CDR3 length: 15; CDR3 protein: CASSLGTVTSYEQYF
V gene: TRBV11-2; J gene: TRBJ2-2; clone size: NA; CDR3 length: 17; CDR3 protein: CASSPVGGRANTGELFF
V gene: TRBV28; J gene: TRBJ2-7; clone size: NA; CDR3 length: 15; CDR3 protein: CASGREVLRSYEQYF
V gene: TRBV25-1; J gene: NA; clone size: NA; CDR3 length: 12; CDR3 protein: CASSDRSYEQYF
V gene: TRBV10-3; J gene: TRBJ2-3; clone size: NA; CDR3 length: 17; CDR3 protein: CAITPKIGTRSTDTQYF
V gene: TRBV19; J gene: TRBJ1-3; clone size: NA; CDR3 length: 11; CDR3 protein: CTTASGNTIYF
V gene: TRBV13; J gene: TRBJ2-4; clone size: NA; CDR3 length: 14; CDR3 protein: CASSNPRVKNIQYF
V gene: TRBV6-5; J gene: TRBJ2-6; clone size: NA; CDR3 length: 13; CDR3 protein: CASSASGANVLTF
V gene: TRBV19; J gene: TRBJ2-7; clone size: NA; CDR3 length: 12; CDR3 protein: CASSTSGQGPYF
V gene: TRBV6-5; J gene: TRBJ2-5; clone size: NA; CDR3 length: 15; CDR3 protein: CASSSGTGGIGTQYF
V gene: TRBV19; J gene: TRBJ1-1; clone size: once; CDR3 length: 13; CDR3 protein: CASSTGGNTEAFF
V gene: TRBV7-2; J gene: TRBJ2-5; clone size: NA; CDR3 length: 11; CDR3 protein: CASSPSMTQYF
V gene: TRBV6-1; J gene: TRBJ2-3; clone size: NA; CDR3 length: 17; CDR3 protein: CASSEALPGEVTDTQYF
V gene: TRBV6-5; J gene: TRBJ1-2; clone size: NA; CDR3 length: 14; CDR3 protein: CASSHLQGGGGYTF
V gene: TRBV11-2; J gene: TRBJ2-3; clone size: once; CDR3 length: 16; CDR3 protein: CASSLGRDQVTDTQYF
V gene: TRBV4-1; J gene: TRBJ2-5; clone size: NA; CDR3 length: 16; CDR3 protein: CASSLYPGLPGETQYF
V gene: TRBV2; J gene: TRBJ1-6; clone size: NA; CDR3 length: 15; CDR3 protein: CASRLVSGSDSPLHF
V gene: TRBV7-7; J gene: TRBJ2-5; clone size: NA; CDR3 length: 14; CDR3 protein: CASSAGPGAETQYF
V gene: TRBV10-1; J gene: TRBJ1-4; clone size: NA; CDR3 length: 17; CDR3 protein: CASSPQRVQSTNEKLFF
V gene: TRBV29-1; J gene: TRBJ2-7; clone size: once; CDR3 length: 13; CDR3 protein: CSVRSQGPSGQYF
V gene: TRBV7-6; J gene: TRBJ2-7; clone size: NA; CDR3 length: 20; CDR3 protein: CASSRLPGLAGIGRGYEQYF
V gene: TRBV6-6; J gene: TRBJ1-1; clone size: NA; CDR3 length: 15; CDR3 protein: CASSYSGRMNTEAFF
V gene: TRBV28; J gene: TRBJ1-4; clone size: once; CDR3 length: 14; CDR3 protein: CASSSGQVNEKLFF
V gene: TRBV2; J gene: TRBJ2-5; clone size: once; CDR3 length: 13; CDR3 protein: CASSGGGGETQYF
V gene: TRBV5-8; J gene: TRBJ2-7; clone size: NA; CDR3 length: 13; CDR3 protein: CAVRRGAGYEQYF
V gene: TRBV6-5; J gene: TRBJ1-5; clone size: NA; CDR3 length: 15; CDR3 protein: CASSYSRGGDQPQHF
V gene: TRBV28; J gene: TRBJ2-2; clone size: NA; CDR3 length: 16; CDR3 protein: CASRQQGSWNTGELFF
V gene: TRBV7-2; J gene: TRBJ1-4; clone size: NA; CDR3 length: 15; CDR3 protein: CASSLLWTADEKLFF
V gene: TRBV19; J gene: TRBJ2-7; clone size: NA; CDR3 length: 16; CDR3 protein: CASSSIRRDNTYEQYF
V gene: TRBV5-1; J gene: TRBJ2-2; clone size: NA; CDR3 length: 15; CDR3 protein: CASSLGPAHTGELFF
V gene: TRBV28; J gene: TRBJ2-5; clone size: NA; CDR3 length: 15; CDR3 protein: CASSARLAGGETQYF
V gene: TRBV28; J gene: TRBJ1-3; clone size: NA; CDR3 length: 15; CDR3 protein: CASKGGVSSGNTIYF
V gene: TRBV19; J gene: TRBJ1-1; clone size: NA; CDR3 length: 14; CDR3 protein: CASSQQGLNTEAFF
V gene: TRBV5-4; J gene: TRBJ2-2; clone size: NA; CDR3 length: 16; CDR3 protein: CASSLLGAQNTGELFF
V gene: TRBV28; J gene: TRBJ1-2; clone size: NA; CDR3 length: 16; CDR3 protein: CASSPAGTGALIGYTF
V gene: TRBV6-5; J gene: TRBJ1-1; clone size: once; CDR3 length: 14; CDR3 protein: CASRPGQGNTEAFF
V gene: TRBV2; J gene: TRBJ2-3; clone size: NA; CDR3 length: 15; CDR3 protein: CASESGFSSTDTQYF
V gene: TRBV7-9; J gene: TRBJ1-1; clone size: NA; CDR3 length: 13; CDR3 protein: CASSSGTGGEAFF
V gene: TRBV28; J gene: TRBJ2-7; clone size: NA; CDR3 length: 11; CDR3 protein: CASSRHYEQYF
V gene: TRBV4-1; J gene: TRBJ2-5; clone size: NA; CDR3 length: 15; CDR3 protein: CASSLSGQPQETQYF